The clone carrying this T cell receptor beta chain has just one count. Data came from immunoSEQ multiplex PCR; TCRdb stores just in-frame clones and leaves some out. Here the sample spans about 65,000 clones, about 93% being singletons. This sample was included in a study of blood T cell repertoires in COVID-19. On the study more broadly: T cells, B-cell-depleted T cells, or PBMCs provided the cDNA or gDNA that served as material.

This CDR3 is 15 amino acids long. The V end lost 5 bases, the J end lost 0 bases, and 8 bases lay between the germline ends. The germline gives CDR1 MNHEY, CDR2 SVGAGI. Sequenced sample: peripheral blood. The chain combines TRBV6-5 with TRBJ1-6; perhaps TRBD1 as D (5 bases). The TCR was taken from an older man with active COVID-19. The DNA of the CDR3 is TGTGCCAGCAGTCCCGACAGCTCCTATAATTCACCCCTCCACTTT. Translating gives CASSPDSSYNSPLHF.